The source of this T cell receptor (beta chain) is a study of OX40 agonist ivuxolimab in advanced cancers. Looking at the study overall: Partial responses were recorded for three patients, including one with hepatocellular carcinoma and two with cutaneous melanoma.

Generated by immunoSEQ multiplex PCR, the TCRdb table keeps only in-frame clones and is missing some. The sample records about 55,000 clones, about four fifths being singletons. This clone was seen only once. Exclusion of a patient followed from autoimmune disease history or systemic immunosuppression. Trimming shortened V by 2 bases and J by 2 bases, and 12 bases separated the two germline ends. The CDR3 sequence is 16 residues long. Germline assignment: CDR1 MNHNS and CDR2 SASEGT. This receptor was identified in an adult with an advanced solid tumor such as melanoma, head and neck, liver or kidney cancer. V usage is TRBV6-1 and J usage is TRBJ2-2; D might be TRBD2 (5 bases). Sequenced material: CD4+ or CD8+ T cells sorted from blood, taken in a trial of the OX40 agonist ivuxolimab. The CDR3 bases are TGTGCCAGCAGTGAACTCGAAGGGAGAAACACCGGGGAGCTGTTTTTT. Its protein is CASSELEGRNTGELFF.